This T cell receptor beta chain appears in the sequencing data of a study of post-analysis software for immune sequencing data. Study findings and constraints: Patients with multiple sclerosis recorded significantly lower normalized Chao1 diversity than controls, the study found.

Turning to this clonotype: Its target is not known.

TCR beta cDNA libraries included unique molecular identifiers. TCRdb re-derived calls from the PCR reads in MiXCR, one entry per CDR3 protein. This sample carries about half a million distinct CDR3 sequences, roughly 45% of them seen once, and the ten largest clones take roughly 12%. This clonotype was sampled from a girl aged 10 to 17 with multiple sclerosis. Sequencing input: blood.

The CDR3 here is CASQQDHGYTF. CDR3 bases: TGTGCCAGCCAACAGGACCATGGCTACACCTTC. The chain links TRBV28 to TRBJ1-2; the D gene is possibly TRBD1 (5 bases). CDR1 and CDR2 from the germline V gene are MDHEN and SYDVKM. This CDR3 is 11 amino acids long. The germline V and J ends were trimmed by 8 bases and 6 bases, with 10 bases remaining between them.